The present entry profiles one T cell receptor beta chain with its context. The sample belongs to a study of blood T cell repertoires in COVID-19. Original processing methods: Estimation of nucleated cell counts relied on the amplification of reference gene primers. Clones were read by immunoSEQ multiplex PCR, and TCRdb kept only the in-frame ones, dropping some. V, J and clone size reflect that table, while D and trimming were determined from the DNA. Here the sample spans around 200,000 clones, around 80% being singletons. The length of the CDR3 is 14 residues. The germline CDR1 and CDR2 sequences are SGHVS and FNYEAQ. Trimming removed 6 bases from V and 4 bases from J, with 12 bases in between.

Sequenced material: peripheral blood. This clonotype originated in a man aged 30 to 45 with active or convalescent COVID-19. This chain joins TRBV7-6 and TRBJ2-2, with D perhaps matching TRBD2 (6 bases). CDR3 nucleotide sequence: TGTGCCAGCAGTACGGGACTTCTCACCGGGGAGCTGTTTTTT. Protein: CASSTGLLTGELFF.